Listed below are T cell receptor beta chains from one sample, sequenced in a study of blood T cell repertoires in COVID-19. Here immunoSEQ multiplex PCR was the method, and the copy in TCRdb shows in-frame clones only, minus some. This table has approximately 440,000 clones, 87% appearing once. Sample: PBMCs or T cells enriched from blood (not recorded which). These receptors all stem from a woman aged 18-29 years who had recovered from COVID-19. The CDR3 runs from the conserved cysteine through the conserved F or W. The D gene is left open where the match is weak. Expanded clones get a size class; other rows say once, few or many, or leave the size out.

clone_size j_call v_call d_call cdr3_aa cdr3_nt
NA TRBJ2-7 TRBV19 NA CASTEAGTPPYEQYF TGTGCCAGTACGGAGGCCGGGACACCACCCTACGAGCAGTACTTC
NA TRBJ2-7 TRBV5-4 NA CASSLDYGSYEQYF TGTGCCAGCAGCTTGGATTACGGCTCCTACGAGCAGTACTTC
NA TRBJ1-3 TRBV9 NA CASQGVSGNTIYF TGTGCCTCCCAAGGGGTTTCTGGAAACACCATATATTTT
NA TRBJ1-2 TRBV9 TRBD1 CASSAAPGQGGLVDGYTF TGTGCCAGCAGCGCGGCACCCGGACAGGGAGGTCTGGTAGATGGCTACACCTTC
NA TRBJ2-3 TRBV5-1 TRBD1 CASSFTGGTDTQYF TGCGCCAGCAGCTTTACAGGGGGGACAGATACGCAGTATTTT
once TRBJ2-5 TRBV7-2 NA CASSPGSTQETQYF TGTGCCAGCAGCCCCGGGTCCACCCAAGAGACCCAGTACTTC
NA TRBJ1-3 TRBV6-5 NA CATPPGGRNTIYF TGTGCCACCCCCCCCGGGGGTCGAAACACCATATATTTT
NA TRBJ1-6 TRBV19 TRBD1 CASSIDQRDRGKSPLHF TGTGCCAGTAGTATAGATCAACGGGACAGGGGAAAGTCACCCCTCCACTTT
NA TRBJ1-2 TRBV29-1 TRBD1 CSVYGTEDYGYTF TGCAGCGTGTACGGGACAGAAGACTATGGCTACACCTTC
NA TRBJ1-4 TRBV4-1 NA CASSPPGGPREKLFF TGCGCCAGCAGCCCTCCGGGGGGGCCTCGGGAAAAACTGTTTTTT
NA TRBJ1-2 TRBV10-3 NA CAISESGAGGYTF TGTGCCATCAGTGAGTCAGGGGCAGGGGGCTACACCTTC
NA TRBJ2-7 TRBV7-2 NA CASSLKGGERSYEQYF TGTGCCAGCAGCTTAAAGGGGGGGGAGAGGTCCTACGAGCAGTACTTC
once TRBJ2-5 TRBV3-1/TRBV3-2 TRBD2 CASSQSDGGVETQYF TGTGCCAGCAGCCAATCGGACGGGGGGGTAGAGACCCAGTACTTC
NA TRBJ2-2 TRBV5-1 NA CASSLDSSVGELFF TGCGCCAGCAGCTTGGACTCGAGTGTGGGGGAGCTGTTTTTT
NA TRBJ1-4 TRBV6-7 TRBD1 CASSYNRGMGQVREKLFF TGTGCCAGCAGTTACAATCGGGGTATGGGACAGGTAAGGGAAAAACTGTTTTTT
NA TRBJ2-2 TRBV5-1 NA CASSREPYWGNTGELFF TGCGCCAGCAGTCGGGAACCCTATTGGGGGAACACCGGGGAGCTGTTTTTT
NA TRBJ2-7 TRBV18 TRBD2 CASSRPGGYYEQYF TGTGCCAGCTCACGGCCCGGGGGGTACTACGAGCAGTACTTC
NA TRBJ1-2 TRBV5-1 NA CASSLNAGRANYGYTF TGCGCCAGCAGCTTGAACGCAGGAAGAGCTAACTATGGCTACACCTTC
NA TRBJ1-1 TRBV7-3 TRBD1 CASSLTGQGNTEAFF TGTGCCAGCAGCTTAACAGGACAGGGGAACACTGAAGCTTTCTTT
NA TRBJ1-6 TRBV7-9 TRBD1 CASSLGAGGQGSPLHF TGTGCCAGCAGCTTAGGGGCAGGGGGCCAGGGATCACCCCTCCACTTT
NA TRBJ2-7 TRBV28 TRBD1 CASRPGTEITYEQYF TGTGCCAGCAGACCCGGGACAGAAATTACCTACGAGCAGTACTTC
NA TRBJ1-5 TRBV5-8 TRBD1 CASRSRDRGNQPQHF TGTGCCAGCAGATCCCGGGACAGGGGCAATCAGCCCCAGCATTTT
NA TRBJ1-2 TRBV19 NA CASWETQPGYTF TGTGCCAGTTGGGAGACGCAACCTGGCTACACCTTC
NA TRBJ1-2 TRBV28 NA CASSSLTSNYGYTF TGTGCCAGCAGTTCCCTGACTTCAAACTATGGCTACACCTTC
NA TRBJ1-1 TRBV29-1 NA CSGDKGVNTEAFF TGCAGCGGGGATAAGGGGGTAAACACTGAAGCTTTCTTT
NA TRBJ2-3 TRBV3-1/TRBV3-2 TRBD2 CASMRGGGTDTQYF TGTGCCAGCATGCGGGGGGGCGGCACAGATACGCAGTATTTT
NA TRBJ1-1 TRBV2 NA CARTDQTEAFF TGTGCCAGAACAGACCAAACTGAAGCTTTCTTT
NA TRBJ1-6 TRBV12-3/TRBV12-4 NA CASSSNREPLHF TGTGCCAGCAGTTCAAACAGGGAACCCCTCCACTTT
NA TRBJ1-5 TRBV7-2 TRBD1 CASSSLDRGGPQHF TGTGCCAGCAGCTCACTAGACAGGGGAGGACCCCAGCATTTT
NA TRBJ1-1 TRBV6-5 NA CASSYVGGDGTEAFF TGTGCCAGCAGTTACGTGGGGGGAGATGGAACTGAAGCTTTCTTT
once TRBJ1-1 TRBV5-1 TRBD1 CASSLQDRGSGEAFF TGCGCCAGCAGCTTACAGGACAGGGGGAGTGGTGAAGCTTTCTTT
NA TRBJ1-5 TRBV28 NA CASSLTRVYQPQHF TGTGCCAGCAGTTTAACGAGGGTTTATCAGCCCCAGCATTTT
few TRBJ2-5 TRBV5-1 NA CASSLEGARETQYF TGCGCCAGCAGCTTGGAAGGGGCCCGGGAGACCCAGTACTTC
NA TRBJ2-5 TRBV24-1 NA CATSDPGQIEETQYF TGTGCCACCAGTGATCCAGGACAAATTGAAGAGACCCAGTACTTC
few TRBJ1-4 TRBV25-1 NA CASRGGSEKLFF TGTGCCAGCAGAGGGGGTAGTGAAAAACTGTTTTTT
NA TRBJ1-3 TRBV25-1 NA CASSRSRDGYGSTIYF TGTGCCAGCAGTCGATCCCGGGACGGGTACGGGAGCACCATATATTTT
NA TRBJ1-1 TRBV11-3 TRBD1 CASSRDRNTEAFF TGTGCCAGCAGCCGGGACAGGAACACTGAAGCTTTCTTT
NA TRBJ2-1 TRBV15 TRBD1 CATSRVPGQGDEQFF TGTGCCACCAGCAGAGTCCCGGGACAGGGCGATGAGCAGTTCTTC
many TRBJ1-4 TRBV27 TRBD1 CASSFRQGAANEKLFF TGTGCCAGCAGTTTTCGACAGGGGGCAGCTAATGAAAAACTGTTTTTT
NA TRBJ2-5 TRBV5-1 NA CASSLSPGSQETQYF TGCGCCAGCAGCTTGTCCCCGGGATCACAAGAGACCCAGTACTTC
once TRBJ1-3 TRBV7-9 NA CASSLYSSGNTIYF TGTGCCAGCAGCTTATACAGCTCTGGAAACACCATATATTTT
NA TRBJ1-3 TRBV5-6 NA CASSFSSGNTIYF TGTGCCAGCAGCTTCAGTTCTGGAAACACCATATATTTT
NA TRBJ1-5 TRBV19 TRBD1 CASRGRENQPQHF TGTGCCAGCAGGGGGCGCGAAAATCAGCCCCAGCATTTT
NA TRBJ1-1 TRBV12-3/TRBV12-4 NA CASSQYTEAFF TGTGCCAGCAGTCAGTACACTGAAGCTTTCTTT
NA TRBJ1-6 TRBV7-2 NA CASSLLLRVDNSPLHF TGTGCCAGCAGCCTTCTGTTACGAGTAGATAATTCACCCCTCCACTTT
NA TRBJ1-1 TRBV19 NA CASRVGRNTEAFF TGTGCCAGTAGGGTTGGTAGGAACACTGAAGCTTTCTTT
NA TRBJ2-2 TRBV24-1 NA CATNRLSRVTGELFF TGTGCCACCAATCGACTGAGCAGGGTCACCGGGGAGCTGTTTTTT
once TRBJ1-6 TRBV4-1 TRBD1 CASSQAGQGGGNSPLHF TGCGCCAGCAGCCAAGCCGGACAGGGTGGAGGTAATTCACCCCTCCACTTT
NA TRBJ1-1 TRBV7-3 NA CASSLQGGTEAFF TGTGCCAGCAGCTTACAGGGTGGGACTGAAGCTTTCTTT
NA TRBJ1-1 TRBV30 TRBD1 CAWSGPGTGRTEAFF TGTGCCTGGAGTGGCCCTGGGACAGGGCGGACTGAAGCTTTCTTT
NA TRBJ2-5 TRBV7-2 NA CASCARGRREAQYF TGTGCCAGCTGTGCTAGGGGTCGCAGGGAGGCCCAGTACTTC